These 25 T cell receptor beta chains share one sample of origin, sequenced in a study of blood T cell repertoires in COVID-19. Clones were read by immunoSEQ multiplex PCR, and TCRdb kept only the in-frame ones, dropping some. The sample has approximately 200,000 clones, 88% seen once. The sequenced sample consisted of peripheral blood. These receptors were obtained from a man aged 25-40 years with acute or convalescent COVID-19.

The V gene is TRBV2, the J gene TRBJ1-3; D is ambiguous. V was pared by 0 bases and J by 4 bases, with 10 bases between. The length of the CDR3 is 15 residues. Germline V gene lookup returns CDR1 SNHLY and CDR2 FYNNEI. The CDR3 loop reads CASSEAGLPGNTIYF. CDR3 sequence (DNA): TGTGCCAGCAGTGAAGCAGGACTCCCGGGAAACACCATATATTTT.

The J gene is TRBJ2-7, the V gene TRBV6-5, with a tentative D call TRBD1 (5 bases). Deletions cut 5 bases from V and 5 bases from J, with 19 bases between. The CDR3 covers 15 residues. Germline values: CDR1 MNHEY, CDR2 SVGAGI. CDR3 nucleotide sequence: TGTGCCAGCAGTCCCGGTGGCAAGGGGAACGACGAGCAGTACTTC. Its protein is CASSPGGKGNDEQYF.

For the CDR3, the DNA is TGTGCCAGCAGCGTAGAAACCGGGACAGCGAACACTGAAGCTTTCTTT. This gives the protein CASSVETGTANTEAFF. The V and J genes are TRBV9 and TRBJ1-1, with 7 bases that match TRBD1. V gave up 0 bases and J gave up 1 base; unmatched junction bases: 6. CDR3 size: 16 residues. CDR1 and CDR2 (germline): SGDLS, YYNGEE. The full variable domain, with the rest looked up from reference TRBV9 and TRBJ1-1, is DSGVTQTPKHLITATGQRVTLRCSPRSGDLSVYWYQQSLDQGLQFLIQYYNGEERAKGNILERFSAQQFPDLHSELNLSSLELGDSALYFCASSVETGTANTEAFFGQGTRLTVV.

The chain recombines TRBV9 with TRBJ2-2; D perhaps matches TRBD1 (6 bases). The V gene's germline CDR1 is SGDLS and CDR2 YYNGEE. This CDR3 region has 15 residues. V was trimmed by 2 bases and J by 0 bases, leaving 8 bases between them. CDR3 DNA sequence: TGTGCCAGCAGCGTCGGACAGACGAACACCGGGGAGCTGTTTTTT. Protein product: CASSVGQTNTGELFF.

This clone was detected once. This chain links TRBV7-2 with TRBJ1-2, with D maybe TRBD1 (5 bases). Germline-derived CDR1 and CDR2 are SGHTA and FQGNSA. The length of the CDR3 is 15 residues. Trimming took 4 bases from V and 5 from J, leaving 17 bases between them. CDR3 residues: CASSSATAGYYGYTF. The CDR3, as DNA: TGTGCCAGCAGCTCGGCAACGGCAGGGTATTATGGCTACACCTTC.

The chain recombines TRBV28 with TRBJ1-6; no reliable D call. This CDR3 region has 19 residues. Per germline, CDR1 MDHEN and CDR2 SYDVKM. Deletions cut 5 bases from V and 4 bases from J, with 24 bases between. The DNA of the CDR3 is TGTGCCAGCAGTGGTAGGGCGGGCCCCCAAGTATGGTATAATTCACCCCTCCACTTT. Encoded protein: CASSGRAGPQVWYNSPLHF.

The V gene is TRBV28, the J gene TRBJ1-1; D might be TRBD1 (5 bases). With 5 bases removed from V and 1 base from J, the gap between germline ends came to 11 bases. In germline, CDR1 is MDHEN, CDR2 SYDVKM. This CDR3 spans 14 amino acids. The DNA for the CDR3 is TGTGCCAGCAGTCGGTTGGGGGGGAACACTGAAGCTTTCTTT. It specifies CASSRLGGNTEAFF.

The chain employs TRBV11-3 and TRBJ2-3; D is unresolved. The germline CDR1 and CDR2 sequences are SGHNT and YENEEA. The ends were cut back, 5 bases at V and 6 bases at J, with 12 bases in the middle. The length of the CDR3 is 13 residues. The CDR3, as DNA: TGTGCCAGCAGCACAGAGTCCGGCGATACGCAGTATTTT. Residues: CASSTESGDTQYF.

CDR3 sequence (DNA): TGTGCCACTCTCCGAGGGCAGGGGGGTGAAAAACTGTTTTTT. It codes for CATLRGQGGEKLFF. V and J are TRBV28 and TRBJ1-4; 7 bases line up with TRBD1. The CDR3 is made up of 14 amino acids. V lost 10 bases, J lost 7 bases, and 12 bases stayed unmatched. From germline, CDR1 is MDHEN and CDR2 SYDVKM.

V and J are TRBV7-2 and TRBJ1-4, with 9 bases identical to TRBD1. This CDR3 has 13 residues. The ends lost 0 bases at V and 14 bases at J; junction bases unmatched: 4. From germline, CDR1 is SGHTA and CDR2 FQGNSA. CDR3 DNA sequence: TGTGCCAGCAGCTTAGCAGCGGGACAGGGTCTGTTTTTT. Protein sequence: CASSLAAGQGLFF.

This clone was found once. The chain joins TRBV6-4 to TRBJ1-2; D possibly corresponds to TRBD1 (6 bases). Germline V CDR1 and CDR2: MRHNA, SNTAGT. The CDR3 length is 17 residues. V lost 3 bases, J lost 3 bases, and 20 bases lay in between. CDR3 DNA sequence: TGTGCCAGCAGTGAAACCGCCCCGGGGGGGCCTCACTATGGCTACACCTTC. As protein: CASSETAPGGPHYGYTF.

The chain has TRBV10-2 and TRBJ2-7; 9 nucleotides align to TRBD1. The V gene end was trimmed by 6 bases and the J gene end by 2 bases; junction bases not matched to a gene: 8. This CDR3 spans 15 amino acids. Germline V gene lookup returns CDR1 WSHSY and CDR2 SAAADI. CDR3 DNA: TGCGCCAGCAGGGACCGGGACAGGGATGCCTACGAGCAGTACTTC. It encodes CASRDRDRDAYEQYF.

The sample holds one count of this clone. CDR3 nucleotides: TGTGCCAGTAGTATTGGTAGCGGGAACACCGGGGAGCTGTTTTTT. Its protein product is CASSIGSGNTGELFF. The chain uses TRBV19 and TRBJ2-2; maybe TRBD2 (6 bases). With 3 bases removed from V and 1 base from J, the gap between germline ends came to 9 bases. This CDR3 is built from 15 residues. Germline CDR1 and CDR2: LNHDA and SQIVND (reference sequence).

The CDR3 sequence is CASSRAGNEKLFF. In DNA form, the CDR3 reads TGTGCCAGCTCACGGGCGGGAAATGAAAAACTGTTTTTT. This chain connects TRBV18 to TRBJ1-4, with D hard to call. Trimming removed 4 bases from V and 5 bases from J, with 8 bases in between. The CDR3 runs to 13 residues. Germline lookup yields CDR1 KGHSH and CDR2 LQKENI. Complete variable domain (other parts from reference TRBV18 and TRBJ1-4): NAGVMQNPRHLVRRRGQEARLRCSPMKGHSHVYWYRQLPEEGLKFMVYLQKENIIDESGMPKERFSAEFPKEGPSILRIQQVVRGDSAAYFCASSRAGNEKLFFGSGTQLSVL.

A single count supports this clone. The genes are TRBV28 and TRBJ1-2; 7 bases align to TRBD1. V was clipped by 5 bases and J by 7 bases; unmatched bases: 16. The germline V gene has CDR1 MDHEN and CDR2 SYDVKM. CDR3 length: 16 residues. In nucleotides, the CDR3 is TGTGCCAGCAGTCCCCGGGACAGCACCCCGTTGGGTGGCTACACCTTC. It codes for CASSPRDSTPLGGYTF.

The CDR3 sequence: CASSRGEQFF. In nucleotides, the CDR3 is TGTGCCAGCAGTAGAGGGGAGCAGTTCTTC. This chain uses TRBV7-3 with TRBJ2-1, with a tentative D call TRBD2 (5 bases). Germline CDR1 reads SGHTA; CDR2 reads FQGTGA. V gave up 6 bases and J gave up 10 bases, with 7 bases separating them. The CDR3 is made up of 10 amino acids.

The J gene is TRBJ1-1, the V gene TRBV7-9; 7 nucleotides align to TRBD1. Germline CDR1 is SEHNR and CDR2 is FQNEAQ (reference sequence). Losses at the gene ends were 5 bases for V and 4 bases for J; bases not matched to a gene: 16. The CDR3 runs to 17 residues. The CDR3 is CASSTRSVTGLSTEAFF. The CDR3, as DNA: TGTGCCAGCAGCACTAGATCGGTGACAGGGTTGAGCACTGAAGCTTTCTTT.

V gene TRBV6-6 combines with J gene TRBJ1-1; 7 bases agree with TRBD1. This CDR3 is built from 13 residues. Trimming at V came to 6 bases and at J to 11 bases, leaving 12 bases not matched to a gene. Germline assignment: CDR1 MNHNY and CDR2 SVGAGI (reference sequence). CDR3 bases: TGTGCCAGCAGCCTTACAGGGGTAGACCAGGCTTTCTTT. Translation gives CASSLTGVDQAFF.

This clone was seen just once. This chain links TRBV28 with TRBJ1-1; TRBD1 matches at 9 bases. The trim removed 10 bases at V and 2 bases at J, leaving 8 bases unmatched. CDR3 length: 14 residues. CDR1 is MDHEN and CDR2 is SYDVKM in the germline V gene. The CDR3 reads CATSRTGANTEAFF. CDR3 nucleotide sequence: TGTGCCACCTCCCGGACAGGGGCTAACACTGAAGCTTTCTTT. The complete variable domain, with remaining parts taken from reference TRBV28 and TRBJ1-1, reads DVKVTQSSRYLVKRTGEKVFLECVQDMDHENMFWYRQDPGLGLRLIYFSYDVKMKEKGDIPEGYSVSREKKERFSLILESASTNQTSMYLCATSRTGANTEAFFGQGTRLTVV.

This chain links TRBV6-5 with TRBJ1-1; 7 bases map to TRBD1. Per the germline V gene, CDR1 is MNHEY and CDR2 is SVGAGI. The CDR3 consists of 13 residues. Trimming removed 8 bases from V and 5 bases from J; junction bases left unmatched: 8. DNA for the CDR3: TGTGCCAGCGGGACAGCATCAAGGACTGAAGCTTTCTTT. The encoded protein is CASGTASRTEAFF.

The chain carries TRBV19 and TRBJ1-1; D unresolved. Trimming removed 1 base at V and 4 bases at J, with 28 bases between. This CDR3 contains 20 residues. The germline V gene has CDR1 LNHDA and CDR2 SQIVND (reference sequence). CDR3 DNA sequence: TGTGCCAGTAGTATAGGCCCTCTGAGGGCACCCCGCGGTAGAAGCACTGAAGCTTTCTTT. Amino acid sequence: CASSIGPLRAPRGRSTEAFF.

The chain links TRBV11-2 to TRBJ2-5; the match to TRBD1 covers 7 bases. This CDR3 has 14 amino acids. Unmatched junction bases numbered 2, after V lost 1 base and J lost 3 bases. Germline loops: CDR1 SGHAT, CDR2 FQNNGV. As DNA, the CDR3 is TGTGCCAGCAGCTTAGTAGGGACAGAAGAGACCCAGTACTTC. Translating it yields CASSLVGTEETQYF.

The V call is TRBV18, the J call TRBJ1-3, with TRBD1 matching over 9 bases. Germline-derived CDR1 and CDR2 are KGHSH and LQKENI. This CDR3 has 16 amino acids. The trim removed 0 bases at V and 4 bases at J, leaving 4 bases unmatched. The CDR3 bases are TGTGCCAGCTCACCACCACAGGGGGCTTCGGGAAACACCATATATTTT. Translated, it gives CASSPPQGASGNTIYF.

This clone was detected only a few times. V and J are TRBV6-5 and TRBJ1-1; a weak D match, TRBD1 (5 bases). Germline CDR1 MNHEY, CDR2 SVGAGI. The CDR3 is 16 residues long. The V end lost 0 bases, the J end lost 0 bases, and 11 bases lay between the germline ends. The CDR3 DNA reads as TGTGCCAGCAGTTACTCGCCAGGGTCAATGAACACTGAAGCTTTCTTT. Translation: CASSYSPGSMNTEAFF.

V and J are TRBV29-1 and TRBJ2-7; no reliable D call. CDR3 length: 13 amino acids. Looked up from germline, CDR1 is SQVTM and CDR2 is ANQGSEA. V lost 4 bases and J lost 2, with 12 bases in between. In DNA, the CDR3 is TGCAGCGTTGTGATCCCCCCTACCTACGAGCAGTACTTC. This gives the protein CSVVIPPTYEQYF.